The present entry profiles one T cell receptor beta chain with its context. Time point here: blood 4 weeks post-SBRT, at nephrectomy. The treatment is: 15 Gy SBRT to primary tumor, nephrectomy 4 weeks later. Radiation-treated patients gave blood at baseline, week 2 and week 4. The tumor was a clear cell renal cell carcinoma. This entry belongs to a study of radiation and T cells in renal cell carcinoma. The CDR3 consists of 18 residues. Trimming cost V 1 base and J 1 base, with 14 bases left between them. The germline CDR1 and CDR2 sequences are MNHEY and SMNVEV (reference sequence). The assay was immunoSEQ multiplex PCR, and TCRdb's table has in-frame clones only and misses some. The sample has fewer than 80,000 clones; approximately 87% are singletons.

Here the sequenced sample was blood, taken from a patient whose treatment included radiotherapy and nephrectomy. This TCR came from a woman between 55 and 75 years old with renal cell carcinoma. The chain recombines TRBV27 with TRBJ1-6; D is possibly TRBD1 (6 bases). The CDR3, as DNA: TGTGCCAGCAGTTTATATGGGGCAGGGGATTCCTATAATTCACCCCTCCACTTT. Translating gives CASSLYGAGDSYNSPLHF.